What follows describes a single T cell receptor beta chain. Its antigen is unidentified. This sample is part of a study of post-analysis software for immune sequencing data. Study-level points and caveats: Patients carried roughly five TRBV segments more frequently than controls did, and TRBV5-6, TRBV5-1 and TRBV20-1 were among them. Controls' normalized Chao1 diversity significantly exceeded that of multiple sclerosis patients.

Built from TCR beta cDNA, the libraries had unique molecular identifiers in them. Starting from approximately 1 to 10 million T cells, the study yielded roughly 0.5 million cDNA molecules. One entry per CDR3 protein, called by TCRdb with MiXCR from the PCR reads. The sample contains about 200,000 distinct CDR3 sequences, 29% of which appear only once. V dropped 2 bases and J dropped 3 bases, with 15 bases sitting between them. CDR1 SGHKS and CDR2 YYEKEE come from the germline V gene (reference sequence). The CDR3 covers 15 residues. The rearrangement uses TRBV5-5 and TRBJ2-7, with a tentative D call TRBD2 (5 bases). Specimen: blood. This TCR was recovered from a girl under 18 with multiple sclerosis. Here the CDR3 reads CASSLGGQSNYEQYF. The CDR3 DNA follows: TGTGCCAGCAGCTTAGGAGGCCAAAGTAACTACGAGCAGTACTTC. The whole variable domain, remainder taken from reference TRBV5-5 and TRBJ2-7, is DAGVTQSPTHLIKTRGQQVTLRCSPISGHKSVSWYQQVLGQGPQFIFQYYEKEERGRGNFPDRFSARQFPNYSSELNVNALLLGDSALYLCASSLGGQSNYEQYFGPGTRLTVT.